A single sample gave rise to the 20 T cell receptor beta chains below, sequenced in a study of early T cells in non-severe SARS-CoV-2 infection. A single record per CDR3 protein comes from TCRdb applying MiXCR to the 5' RACE reads. Of under 85,000 distinct CDR3 sequences in the sample, more than 10% were seen once. The specimen was whole blood, collected at baseline. The receptor source for this set is an adult who was a healthcare worker with PCR-confirmed SARS-CoV-2 infection or an uninfected control (not recorded which). The donor label of this sample is uncertain.

This clonotype was counted ten times or more. The chain carries TRBV29-1 and TRBJ1-1; D unresolved. CDR3 length equals 10 residues. The V end lost 6 bases, the J end lost 7 bases, and 9 bases lay between the germline ends. Per germline, CDR1 SQVTM and CDR2 ANQGSEA. CDR3 DNA sequence: TGCAGCGTCCGGGTTTTTGAAGCTTTCTTT. Amino acid sequence: CSVRVFEAFF.

A few counts support this clonotype. The chain links TRBV6-6 to TRBJ2-1; TRBD1 or TRBD2 may be the D gene (5 bases each). This CDR3 has 12 residues. The V and J ends lost 8 bases and 4 bases respectively, with 9 bases between them. Germline CDR1 and CDR2: MNHNY and SVGAGI (reference sequence). The CDR3 coding sequence is TGTGCCAGCGGTGGGGGTTACAATGAGCAGTTCTTC. Protein sequence: CASGGGYNEQFF.

The CDR3 DNA reads as TGTGCCAGTAGTTACGCCACAGGGAAGAATCAGCCCCAGCATTTT. Its translation: CASSYATGKNQPQHF. The chain joins TRBV19 to TRBJ1-5, with D perhaps TRBD1 (6 bases). Germline V gene lookup returns CDR1 LNHDA and CDR2 SQIVND (reference sequence). The CDR3 runs to 15 residues. Trimming cost V 5 bases and J 4 bases, with 15 bases left between them.

This chain connects TRBV20-1 to TRBJ2-3; no definite D call. V lost 2 bases, J lost 0 bases, and 12 bases lay in between. The CDR3 consists of 15 residues. Germline CDR1 reads DFQATT; CDR2 reads SNEGSKA (reference sequence). CDR3 sequence: CSARRARGSTDTQYF. CDR3 bases: TGCAGTGCTAGAAGGGCTAGAGGAAGCACAGATACGCAGTATTTT.

There are many counts of this clonotype. The V and J genes are TRBV7-6 and TRBJ2-3; D gene uncertain. Germline V CDR1 and CDR2: SGHVS, FNYEAQ. CDR3 size: 16 residues. V was pared by 2 bases and J by 0 bases, with 12 bases between. CDR3 DNA sequence: TGTGCCAGCAGCTTATGGGCGCCACGAAGCACAGATACGCAGTATTTT. As protein: CASSLWAPRSTDTQYF.

The table lists this clonotype with a few counts. The chain links TRBV20-1 to TRBJ1-2; TRBD1 agrees at 7 bases. The CDR3 covers 13 residues. J gave up 2 bases and V 5 bases, and 5 bases lay outside the gene matches. Germline V gene data show CDR1 as DFQATT and CDR2 as SNEGSKA (reference sequence). The CDR3 DNA follows: TGCAGTGCTCCCACGACAGGGAACTATGGCTACACCTTC. It translates to CSAPTTGNYGYTF.

This clonotype has a count of ten or more. The gene calls are TRBV6-5 and TRBJ2-3; no clear D gene. Looked up from germline, CDR1 is MNHEY and CDR2 is SVGAGI. The length of the CDR3 is 15 residues. V was shortened by 2 bases and J by 1 base, with 10 bases between the two germline ends. The CDR3 DNA follows: TGTGCCAGCAGTTACCCCGGTGGAGGCACAGATACGCAGTATTTT. This translates into CASSYPGGGTDTQYF.

The chain joins TRBV29-1 to TRBJ2-2; D possibly uses TRBD1 or TRBD2 (5 bases each). The CDR3 consists of 15 residues. The ends were cut back, 5 bases at V and 4 bases at J, with 17 bases in the middle. Germline values: CDR1 SQVTM, CDR2 ANQGSEA. CDR3 in amino acids: CSVWSDPRGTGELFF. Here the CDR3 DNA reads TGCAGCGTTTGGTCGGACCCGAGGGGCACCGGGGAGCTGTTTTTT.

The table lists this clonotype with a few counts. This sequence joins TRBV5-5 and TRBJ1-2; D is ambiguous. CDR1 and CDR2 (germline): SGHKS, YYEKEE (reference sequence). Trimming shortened V by 1 base and J by 4 bases, and 8 bases separated the two germline ends. The CDR3 consists of 13 residues. The CDR3 spells CASSLRQVYGYTF. In DNA form, the CDR3 reads TGTGCCAGCAGCTTGAGGCAGGTCTATGGCTACACCTTC.

The chain joins TRBV12-3 or TRBV12-4 to TRBJ1-1; D perhaps matches TRBD1 (6 bases). The CDR3 runs 16 residues. V lost 5 bases, J lost 0 bases, and 16 bases lay in between. CDR3: CASSLGQTPMNTEAFF. CDR3 coding DNA: TGTGCCAGCAGTCTAGGACAGACGCCCATGAACACTGAAGCTTTCTTT.

This clonotype was seen a handful of times. The chain employs TRBV6-4 and TRBJ2-3, with TRBD2 matching 11 bases. V shed 6 bases and J 6 bases; nucleotides not matched to a gene: 5. CDR3 size: 14 residues. Germline CDR1 and CDR2: MRHNA and SNTAGT. The CDR3 region is CASSTSGSLDTQYF. CDR3 in DNA: TGTGCCAGCAGCACTAGCGGGAGTTTGGATACGCAGTATTTT.

This clonotype occurred many times. The chain combines TRBV21-1 with TRBJ2-1; the D call TRBD2 from the table was never checked on the DNA. TRBV21-1 counts as a pseudogene. The CDR3 runs 19 residues. The CDR3 DNA reads as TGTGCCAGCAGCTCCGGATCGGGCGGGACTAGAAAAGAGGGGAATGAGCAGTTCTTC. As protein: CASSSGSGGTRKEGNEQFF.

DNA of the CDR3: TGCAGTGCTAGACTCCGGACTAGCCGGCAAGAGACCCAGTACTTC. Its translation: CSARLRTSRQETQYF. This rearrangement joins TRBV20-1 to TRBJ2-5; 8 bases map to TRBD2. This CDR3 comprises 15 residues. CDR1 DFQATT and CDR2 SNEGSKA come from the germline V gene (reference sequence). Trimming took 2 bases from V and 2 from J; bases not matched to a gene: 7.

This clonotype was detected only a few times. This chain connects TRBV20-1 to TRBJ2-7; a weak D match, TRBD2 (6 bases). Trimming removed 8 bases from V and 0 bases from J, with 11 bases in between. Germline V gene sequence: CDR1 DFQATT, CDR2 SNEGSKA (reference sequence). The CDR3 loop spans 12 amino acids. CDR3 sequence: CSSGSSSYEQYF. CDR3 coding DNA: TGCAGTAGCGGGTCGAGCTCCTACGAGCAGTACTTC.

This clonotype was seen at least ten times. V and J are TRBV7-2 and TRBJ2-5; D is perhaps TRBD1 (6 bases). The germline V gene encodes CDR1 SGHTA and CDR2 FQGNSA. The ends were cut back, 5 bases at V and 4 bases at J, with 14 bases in the middle. There are 14 residues in the CDR3. The CDR3 DNA reads TGTGCCAGCAGCCACAGGGCTCGGGGAGAGACCCAGTACTTC. Translated, it gives CASSHRARGETQYF.

CDR3 in DNA: TGCAGTGCTAGTAGTAGCGGGAGGGCTGACAATGAGCAGTTCTTC. It specifies CSASSSGRADNEQFF. The V gene is TRBV20-1, the J gene TRBJ2-1; 11 bases match TRBD2. The V gene's germline CDR1 is DFQATT and CDR2 SNEGSKA (reference sequence). This CDR3 contains 15 residues. V was pared by 3 bases and J by 5 bases, with 6 bases of the junction left unmatched.

V usage is TRBV14 and J usage is TRBJ2-7; 10 positions match TRBD2. Germline V lookup: CDR1 SGHDN, CDR2 FVKESK. The junction had 5 bases not matched to a gene; V was cut back by 0 bases and J by 3 bases. The CDR3 length is 16 residues. The CDR3 coding sequence is TGTGCCAGCAGCCAAGAGCAGCGGGAGGGGTACTACGAGCAGTACTTC. This gives the protein CASSQEQREGYYEQYF.

The gene calls are TRBV3-1 and TRBJ1-1; maybe TRBD1 (5 bases). The germline V gene has CDR1 LGHDT and CDR2 YNNKEL (reference sequence). The ends were cut back, 0 bases at V and 1 base at J, with 15 bases in the middle. CDR3 length: 17 residues. The CDR3: CASSQDRVRAPNTEAFF. CDR3 bases: TGTGCCAGCAGCCAAGATCGGGTCAGGGCCCCGAACACTGAAGCTTTCTTT. The whole variable domain, filled in from reference TRBV3-1 and TRBJ1-1, reads DTAVSQTPKYLVTQMGNDKSIKCEQNLGHDTMYWYKQDSKKFLKIMFSYNNKELIINETVPNRFSPKSPDKAHLNLHINSLELGDSAVYFCASSQDRVRAPNTEAFFGQGTRLTVV.

The chain has TRBV29-1 and TRBJ1-1; D gene unclear. This CDR3 is built from 13 residues. CDR1 is SQVTM and CDR2 is ANQGSEA in the germline V gene. CDR3 amino acids: CSERPGLNTEAFF. CDR3 DNA sequence: TGCAGTGAGCGGCCCGGTCTGAACACTGAAGCTTTCTTT. The full variable domain, completed using reference TRBV29-1 and TRBJ1-1, is SAVISQKPSRDICQRGTSLTIQCQVDSQVTMMFWYRQQPGQSLTLIATANQGSEATYESGFVIDKFPISRPNLTFSTLTVSNMSPEDSSIYLCSERPGLNTEAFFGQGTRLTVV.

The rearrangement joins TRBV5-1 to TRBJ2-1, with D possibly TRBD2 on 5 matching bases. Germline loops: CDR1 SGHRS, CDR2 YFSETQ. Between the trimmed V and J ends, which lost 3 bases and 1 base, there was a span of 17 bases. The CDR3 has 17 residues. The CDR3, as DNA: TGCGCCAGCAGCTCCTCGAGGATCGAGGGATCCTACAATGAGCAGTTCTTC. This translates into CASSSSRIEGSYNEQFF.